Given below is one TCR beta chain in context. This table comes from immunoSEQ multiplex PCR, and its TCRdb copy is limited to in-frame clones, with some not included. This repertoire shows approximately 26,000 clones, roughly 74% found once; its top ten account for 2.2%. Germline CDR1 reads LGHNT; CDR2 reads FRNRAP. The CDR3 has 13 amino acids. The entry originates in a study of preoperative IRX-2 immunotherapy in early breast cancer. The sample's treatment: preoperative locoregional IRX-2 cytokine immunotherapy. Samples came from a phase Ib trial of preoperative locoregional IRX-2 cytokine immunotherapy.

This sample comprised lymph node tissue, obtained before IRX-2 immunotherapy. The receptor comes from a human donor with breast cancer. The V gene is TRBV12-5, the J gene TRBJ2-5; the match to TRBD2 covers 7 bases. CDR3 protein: CASRSSGQETQYF. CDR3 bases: TGTGCCAGCCGATCTAGCGGACAAGAGACCCAGTACTTC. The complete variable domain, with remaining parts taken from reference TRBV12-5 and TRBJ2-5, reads DARVTQTPRHKVTEMGQEVTMRCQPILGHNTVFWYRQTMMQGLELLAYFRNRAPLDDSGMPKDRFSAEMPDATLATLKIQPSEPRDSAVYFCASRSSGQETQYFGPGTRLLVL.